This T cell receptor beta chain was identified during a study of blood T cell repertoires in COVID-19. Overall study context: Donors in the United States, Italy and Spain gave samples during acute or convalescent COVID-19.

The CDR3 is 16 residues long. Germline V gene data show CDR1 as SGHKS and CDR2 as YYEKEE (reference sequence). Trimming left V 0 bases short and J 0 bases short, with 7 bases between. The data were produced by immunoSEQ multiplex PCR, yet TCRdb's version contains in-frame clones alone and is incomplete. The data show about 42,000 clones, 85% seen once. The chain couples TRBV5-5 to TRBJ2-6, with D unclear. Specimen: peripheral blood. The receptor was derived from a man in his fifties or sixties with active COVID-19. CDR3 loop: CASSLAVLSGANVLTF. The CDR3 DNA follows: TGTGCCAGCAGCTTGGCCGTCCTCTCTGGGGCCAACGTCCTGACTTTC.